These T cell receptor beta chains were read from a single sample in a study of CD8 T cells in ankylosing spondylitis. TCRdb ran MiXCR on the 5' RACE reads and lists one entry per CDR3 protein. The table shows 750,000 to 850,000 distinct CDR3 sequences, with 10% to 15% occurring only once. The sample taken for sequencing was blood, either unsorted or a sorted T cell fraction (not recorded which). These receptors came from a male donor with ankylosing spondylitis. CDR3s include the opening cysteine and the closing phenylalanine or tryptophan. D genes are given only for firm matches. Expanded clones get a size class; other rows say once, few or many, or leave the size out.

CDR3 length,V gene,J gene,clone size,D gene,CDR3 DNA,CDR3 protein
16,TRBV11-3,TRBJ2-2,NA,TRBD1,TGTGCCAGCAGCCGGGACAGACGATGGAACACCGGGGAGCTGTTTTTT,CASSRDRRWNTGELFF
14,TRBV7-9,TRBJ1-1,many,NA,TGTGCCAGCAGCTTTTCGGGGGGTAGTACTGAAGCTTTCTTT,CASSFSGGSTEAFF
15,TRBV18,TRBJ1-5,few,NA,TGTGCCAGCTCCTCGAACAGGGATGCCGGTCAGCCCCAGCATTTT,CASSSNRDAGQPQHF
14,TRBV20-1,TRBJ1-5,many,NA,TGCAGTGCCGGCACAGGTTTCGGCAATCAGCCCCAGCATTTT,CSAGTGFGNQPQHF
14,TRBV27,TRBJ1-2,many,NA,TGTGCCAGCAGTTTATCGAGGCAGAACTATGGCTACACCTTC,CASSLSRQNYGYTF
16,TRBV24-1,TRBJ1-5,NA,TRBD1,TGTGCCACCAGTACGGGACAGGGAGGTCCCAATCAGCCCCAGCATTTT,CATSTGQGGPNQPQHF
13,TRBV12-3/TRBV12-4,TRBJ1-1,many,TRBD1,TGTGCCAGCAGTGCCAGGGGGTCGTTTGAAGCTTTCTTT,CASSARGSFEAFF
16,TRBV4-2,TRBJ2-6,NA,NA,TGTGCCAGCAGCCAAGAGCAGGTCTCTGGGGCCAACGTCCTGACTTTC,CASSQEQVSGANVLTF
17,TRBV5-4,TRBJ2-3,few,TRBD2,TGTGCCAGCAGCTCCATCAGCGGGAGACTCCCCACAGATACGCAGTATTTT,CASSSISGRLPTDTQYF
14,TRBV20-1,TRBJ1-2,NA,NA,TGCAGTGCTAGAGTAGACAGTACTAACTATGGCTACACCTTC,CSARVDSTNYGYTF
16,TRBV20-1,TRBJ2-7,NA,NA,TGCAGTGCTAGATTCCCGGGACGGAGCTCAGTCAACGAGCAGTACTTC,CSARFPGRSSVNEQYF
11,TRBV29-1,TRBJ2-5,many,NA,TGCAGCGTTGAATTTGGAGAGACCCAGTACTTC,CSVEFGETQYF
15,TRBV20-1,TRBJ2-5,few,TRBD2,TGCAGTGCTACTAGCGGGGGGGCCGGAGGCGAGACCCAGTACTTC,CSATSGGAGGETQYF
17,TRBV7-4,TRBJ1-5,NA,NA,TGTGCCAGCAGCTTTGTAAAGAGACAGCCTAGCAATCAGCCCCAGCATTTT,CASSFVKRQPSNQPQHF
14,TRBV11-2,TRBJ2-3,many,NA,TGTGCCAGCAGCCCGTCGATAGGTCTGAGTACGCAGTATTTT,CASSPSIGLSTQYF
17,TRBV7-2,TRBJ2-7,many,NA,TGTGCCAGCAGCCGTCCAACAGGGAAAGCGGGCCTTGGGGAGCAGTACTTC,CASSRPTGKAGLGEQYF
16,TRBV27,TRBJ2-4,NA,NA,TGTGCCAGCAGTTTATCAGGAGTCGGGTCCAAAAACATTCAGTACTTC,CASSLSGVGSKNIQYF
13,TRBV20-1,TRBJ2-5,few,NA,TGCAGTGCCGAATGGCGCCCTCAAGAGACCCAGTACTTC,CSAEWRPQETQYF
15,TRBV7-8,TRBJ1-2,few,NA,TGTGCCAGCAGCGGGACACCATTCTTTCGTTATGGCTACACCTTC,CASSGTPFFRYGYTF
18,TRBV12-5,TRBJ2-1,NA,TRBD2,TGTGCTAGTGGTCGCGGGCCCTGGGCGGGGGGACTCGCAGATGAGCAGTTCTTC,CASGRGPWAGGLADEQFF
12,TRBV20-1,TRBJ2-7,many,NA,TGCAGTGCTAGAGAGGAAGGCTACGAGCAGTACTTC,CSAREEGYEQYF
14,TRBV7-9,TRBJ1-5,few,NA,TGTGCCAGCAGCAGGGACGGAAACAATCAGCCCCAGCATTTT,CASSRDGNNQPQHF
14,TRBV10-3,TRBJ1-5,few,NA,TGTGCCATCAGTGGGGGGGGTGCAAATCAGCCCCAGCATTTT,CAISGGGANQPQHF
13,TRBV20-1,TRBJ2-3,NA,NA,TGCAGTGCTAGTCGTTCTAGCACAGATACGCAGTATTTT,CSASRSSTDTQYF
13,TRBV9,TRBJ2-7,many,NA,TGTGCCAGCAGCGGGGGGAGCTCCTACGAGCAGTACTTC,CASSGGSSYEQYF
16,TRBV5-5,TRBJ2-1,few,TRBD2,TGTGCCAGCAGCCTTCCTGGGCTAGCGGGTTACAATGAGCAGTTCTTC,CASSLPGLAGYNEQFF
16,TRBV20-1,TRBJ2-1,NA,TRBD2,TGCAGTGCTAGAGATCTCTGGGGACTAGCGGGGATTGAGCAGTTCTTC,CSARDLWGLAGIEQFF
15,TRBV20-1,TRBJ1-5,few,TRBD1,TGCAGTGTGCTCCAGGGGGCTCTTCTCAATCAGCCCCAGCATTTT,CSVLQGALLNQPQHF
13,TRBV10-3,TRBJ1-1,NA,NA,TGTGCCATCAGTGAGTCTGGAGGGGTTGAAGCTTTCTTT,CAISESGGVEAFF
13,TRBV10-3,TRBJ2-1,few,TRBD2,TGTGCCATCAGTATGACTAGCAGCAATGAGCAGTTCTTC,CAISMTSSNEQFF
17,TRBV6-1,TRBJ1-6,few,NA,TGTGCCAGCAGGAACATCTGGAAGGGCCCTGGAGGGACACCCCTCCACTTT,CASRNIWKGPGGTPLHF
13,TRBV29-1,TRBJ2-5,many,NA,TGCAGCGTCGGCCGACGACTCACGGAGACCCAGTACTTC,CSVGRRLTETQYF
14,TRBV2,TRBJ2-2,NA,TRBD1,TGTGCCAGCAGAAGGGGGCCTTTAACCGGGGAGCTGTTTTTT,CASRRGPLTGELFF